The rows below give T cell receptor beta chains drawn from one sample of a study of OX40 agonist ivuxolimab in advanced cancers. Only in-frame clones appear in the TCRdb table, and some are missing; sequencing was by immunoSEQ multiplex PCR. The repertoire consists of 50,000 to 70,000 clones, with around four fifths occurring once and the leading ten covering around 3.2%. The sequences come from CD4+ or CD8+ T cells sorted from blood, collected in a trial of the OX40 agonist ivuxolimab. All receptors come from an adult with an advanced solid tumor such as melanoma, head and neck, liver or kidney cancer. The CDR3 runs from the conserved cysteine through the conserved F or W. D genes are given only for firm matches. Rows may omit the clone size; those that give it use once, few, many or a size class.

length: 12; D: .; size: .; J: TRBJ2-1; V: TRBV7-9; CDR3: CASSSSRGEQFF; DNA: TGTGCCAGCAGTTCCTCCAGGGGCGAGCAGTTCTTC
length: 12; D: .; size: .; J: TRBJ1-1; V: TRBV2; CDR3: CASSDPDTEAFF; DNA: TGTGCCAGCAGTGACCCGGACACTGAAGCTTTCTTT
length: 14; D: .; size: few; J: TRBJ2-3; V: TRBV2; CDR3: CASMRRQSTDTQYF; DNA: TGTGCCAGCATGCGGAGACAGTCCACAGATACGCAGTATTTT
length: 15; D: .; size: .; J: TRBJ2-1; V: TRBV7-6; CDR3: CASSLGSHEGGEQFF; DNA: TGTGCCAGCAGCTTAGGCTCTCACGAGGGAGGTGAGCAGTTCTTC
length: 16; D: TRBD2; size: .; J: TRBJ2-3; V: TRBV11-2; CDR3: CASSLEGRGGTDTQYF; DNA: TGTGCCAGCAGCTTAGAAGGGCGGGGGGGCACAGATACGCAGTATTTT
length: 15; D: .; size: .; J: TRBJ2-2; V: TRBV5-5; CDR3: CASSFPFMGTGELFF; DNA: TGTGCCAGCAGCTTCCCCTTTATGGGAACCGGGGAGCTGTTTTTT
length: 20; D: TRBD1; size: few; J: TRBJ2-6; V: TRBV18; CDR3: CASSPLSGTGDNSGANVLTF; DNA: TGTGCCAGCTCACCACTATCTGGGACAGGGGACAACTCTGGGGCCAACGTCCTGACTTTC
length: 13; D: .; size: few; J: TRBJ2-7; V: TRBV18; CDR3: CASSPGTSYEQYF; DNA: TGTGCCAGCTCTCCCGGGACTTCCTACGAGCAGTACTTC
length: 12; D: TRBD1; size: .; J: TRBJ2-2; V: TRBV12-5; CDR3: CASGFPRGKLFF; DNA: TGTGCTAGTGGTTTCCCCAGGGGGAAGCTGTTTTTT
length: 13; D: TRBD2; size: few; J: TRBJ2-1; V: TRBV29-1; CDR3: CSVAGDLRGEQFF; DNA: TGCAGCGTCGCGGGGGACCTTAGAGGTGAGCAGTTCTTC
length: 14; D: .; size: .; J: TRBJ1-1; V: TRBV5-6; CDR3: CASSFSGDTTEAFF; DNA: TGTGCCAGCAGCTTTTCAGGGGATACCACTGAAGCTTTCTTT
length: 15; D: .; size: once; J: TRBJ2-3; V: TRBV11-2; CDR3: CASSLEGSRADTQYF; DNA: TGTGCCAGCAGCTTAGAGGGCAGCCGGGCAGATACGCAGTATTTT
length: 11; D: .; size: .; J: TRBJ1-1; V: TRBV18; CDR3: CASLDSTEAFF; DNA: TGTGCCAGCCTAGACTCTACTGAAGCTTTCTTT
length: 13; D: .; size: .; J: TRBJ2-5; V: TRBV7-3; CDR3: CASSLGLQETQYF; DNA: TGTGCCAGCAGCCTTGGACTACAAGAGACCCAGTACTTC
length: 13; D: TRBD2; size: .; J: TRBJ2-7; V: TRBV5-1; CDR3: CASSLRGGYEQYF; DNA: TGCGCCAGCAGCTTGCGGGGGGGCTACGAGCAGTACTTC
length: 16; D: TRBD2; size: .; J: TRBJ2-1; V: TRBV4-2; CDR3: CASSQDIAGGRNEQFF; DNA: TGTGCCAGCAGCCAAGATATAGCGGGGGGCCGGAATGAGCAGTTCTTC
length: 15; D: .; size: .; J: TRBJ2-3; V: TRBV7-9; CDR3: CASSLSVGGLDTQYF; DNA: TGTGCCAGCAGCTTATCGGTCGGGGGGCTGGATACGCAGTATTTT
length: 18; D: .; size: .; J: TRBJ2-1; V: TRBV6-1; CDR3: CASSGIGTRGTMANEQFF; DNA: TGTGCCAGCAGTGGGATAGGGACAAGAGGGACTATGGCTAATGAGCAGTTCTTC
length: 15; D: TRBD2; size: few; J: TRBJ2-3; V: TRBV15; CDR3: CATSTRTSGTDTQYF; DNA: TGTGCCACCAGCACCCGTACTAGCGGCACAGATACGCAGTATTTT
length: 14; D: .; size: .; J: TRBJ2-7; V: TRBV9; CDR3: CASSVDSYSYEQYF; DNA: TGTGCCAGCAGCGTAGACTCCTACTCCTACGAGCAGTACTTC
length: 15; D: .; size: once; J: TRBJ2-6; V: TRBV7-2; CDR3: CASSPHPSGANVLTF; DNA: TGTGCCAGCAGCCCCCACCCCTCTGGGGCCAACGTCCTGACTTTC
length: 16; D: TRBD2; size: .; J: TRBJ2-1; V: TRBV11-3; CDR3: CASSLGTSGGLNEQFF; DNA: TGTGCCAGCAGCTTGGGGACTAGCGGGGGTTTGAATGAGCAGTTCTTC
length: 14; D: .; size: few; J: TRBJ1-2; V: TRBV10-3; CDR3: CAISSTGPEGGYTF; DNA: TGTGCCATCAGTTCCACAGGCCCCGAGGGAGGCTACACCTTC
length: 18; D: TRBD2; size: .; J: TRBJ2-7; V: TRBV5-1; CDR3: CASSLDLKAGDRSYEQYF; DNA: TGCGCCAGCAGCTTGGATCTGAAAGCGGGGGATCGATCCTACGAGCAGTACTTC
length: 15; D: TRBD1; size: .; J: TRBJ1-4; V: TRBV7-2; CDR3: CASSSQDREGEKLFF; DNA: TGTGCCAGCAGCTCGCAGGACAGGGAGGGAGAAAAACTGTTTTTT
length: 14; D: .; size: .; J: TRBJ2-1; V: TRBV9; CDR3: CASSPDLGYNEQFF; DNA: TGTGCCAGCAGCCCCGACCTAGGGTACAATGAGCAGTTCTTC
length: 13; D: .; size: .; J: TRBJ2-5; V: TRBV28; CDR3: CASSNRAGETQYF; DNA: TGTGCCAGCAGTAACCGAGCGGGAGAGACCCAGTACTTC
length: 15; D: TRBD2; size: .; J: TRBJ2-5; V: TRBV7-2; CDR3: CASSFQRGGQETQYF; DNA: TGTGCCAGCAGCTTCCAGCGGGGGGGTCAAGAGACCCAGTACTTC